In its sample, the clone carrying this T cell receptor beta chain is medium-sized (0.01 to 0.1%). The sample originates from a study of CD4 and CD8 cells across lung adenocarcinoma regions. Trimming shortened V by 5 bases and J by 0 bases, and 14 bases separated the two germline ends. The CDR3 has 16 residues. Germline CDR1 reads MNHEY; CDR2 reads SMNVEV (reference sequence). The patients had localized lung adenocarcinoma, a non-small cell subtype. A single record per CDR3 protein comes from TCRdb applying MiXCR to the PCR reads. The repertoire holds about 12,000 distinct CDR3 sequences, with roughly 47% as singletons.

Sequencing input: CD8+ T cells from the margin of a lung tumor. This receptor was taken from a male donor with lung adenocarcinoma. The CD4 and CD8 labels of this study may be unreliable. The rearrangement links TRBV27 to TRBJ2-1; D possibly uses TRBD1 or TRBD2 (5 bases each). This chain's CDR3 is CASSIPGRGSYNEQFF. For the CDR3, the DNA is TGTGCCAGCAGTATCCCGGGACGGGGCTCCTACAATGAGCAGTTCTTC.